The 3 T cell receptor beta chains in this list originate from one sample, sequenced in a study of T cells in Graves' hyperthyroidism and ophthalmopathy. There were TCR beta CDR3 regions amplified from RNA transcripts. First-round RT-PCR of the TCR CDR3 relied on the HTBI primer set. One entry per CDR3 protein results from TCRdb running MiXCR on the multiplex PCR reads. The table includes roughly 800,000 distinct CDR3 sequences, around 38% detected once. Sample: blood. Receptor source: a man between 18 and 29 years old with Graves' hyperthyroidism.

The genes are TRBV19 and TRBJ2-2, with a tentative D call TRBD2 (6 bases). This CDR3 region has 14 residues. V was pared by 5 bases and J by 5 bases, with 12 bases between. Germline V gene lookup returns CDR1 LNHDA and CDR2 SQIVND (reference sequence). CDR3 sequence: CASSSGDQTGELFF. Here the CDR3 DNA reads TGTGCCAGTAGTTCGGGGGACCAAACCGGGGAGCTGTTTTTT.

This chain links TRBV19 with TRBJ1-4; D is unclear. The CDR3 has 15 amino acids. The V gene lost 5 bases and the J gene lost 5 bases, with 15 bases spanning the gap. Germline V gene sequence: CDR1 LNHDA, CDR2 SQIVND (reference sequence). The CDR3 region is CASSAPWQVNEKLFF. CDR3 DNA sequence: TGTGCCAGTAGTGCCCCCTGGCAGGTGAATGAAAAACTGTTTTTT.

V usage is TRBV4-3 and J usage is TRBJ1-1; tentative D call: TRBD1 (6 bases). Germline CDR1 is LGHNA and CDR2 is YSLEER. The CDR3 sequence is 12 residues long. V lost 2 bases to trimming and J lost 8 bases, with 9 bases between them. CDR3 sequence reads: CASSQRGMEAFF. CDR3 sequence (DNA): TGCGCCAGCAGCCAAAGGGGGATGGAAGCTTTCTTT.